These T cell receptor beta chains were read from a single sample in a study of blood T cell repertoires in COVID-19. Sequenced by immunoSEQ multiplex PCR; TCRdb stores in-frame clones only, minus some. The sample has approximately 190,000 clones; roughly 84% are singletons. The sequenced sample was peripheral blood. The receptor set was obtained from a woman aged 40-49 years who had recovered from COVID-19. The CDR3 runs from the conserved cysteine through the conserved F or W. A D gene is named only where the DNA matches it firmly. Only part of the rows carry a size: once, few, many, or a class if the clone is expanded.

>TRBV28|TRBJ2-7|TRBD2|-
TGTGCCAGCGGAAACCCCAGCGGGAACGAGCAGTACTTC
CASGNPSGNEQYF
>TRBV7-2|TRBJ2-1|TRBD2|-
TGTGCCAGCAGCTACAGGGGGGGGACTAGCGACCACACAGAGCAGTTCTTC
CASSYRGGTSDHTEQFF
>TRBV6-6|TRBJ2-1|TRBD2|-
TGTGCCAGCAGTCTCTTTCACACTAGCGGGGAGCAGTTCTTC
CASSLFHTSGEQFF
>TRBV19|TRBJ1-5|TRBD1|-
TGTGCCAGTATCGGACAGGGGGTTGATCAGCCCCAGCATTTT
CASIGQGVDQPQHF
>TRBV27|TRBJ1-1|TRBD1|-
TGTGCCAGCAGTTACGCAGGGACAGGAATCGTGGGGACTGAAGCTTTCTTT
CASSYAGTGIVGTEAFF
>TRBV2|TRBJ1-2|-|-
TGTGCCAGCAGTTCCACAGGGTTTCCTTTCTATGGCTACACCTTC
CASSSTGFPFYGYTF
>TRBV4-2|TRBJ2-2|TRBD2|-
TGTGCCAGCAGCCAATTTGGGACTAGCGGCCTTAACACCGGGGAGCTGTTTTTT
CASSQFGTSGLNTGELFF
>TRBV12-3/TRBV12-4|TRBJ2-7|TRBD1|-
TGTGCCAGCAGTCGGGACAGGGAGTACGAGCAGTACTTC
CASSRDREYEQYF
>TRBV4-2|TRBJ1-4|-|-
TGTGCCAGCAGCCAAGATTGGGGGGGCGCAGACGAAAAACTGTTTTTT
CASSQDWGGADEKLFF
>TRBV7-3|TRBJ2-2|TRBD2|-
TGTGCCAGCAGCTCTATAGCGGGAGATATGAACACCGGGGAGCTGTTTTTT
CASSSIAGDMNTGELFF
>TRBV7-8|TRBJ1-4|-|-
TGTGCCAGCAGCTTAAGGCGGTGGATCAGGGTAAGATCACCTAATGAAAAACTGTTTTTT
CASSLRRWIRVRSPNEKLFF
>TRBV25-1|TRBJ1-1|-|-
TGTGCCAGCAGTGAGTTTAATCCGAACACTGAAGCTTTCTTT
CASSEFNPNTEAFF
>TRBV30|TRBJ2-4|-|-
TGTGCCTGGACTTTAAGGGCGGACAGCATCGGCATTCAGTACTTC
CAWTLRADSIGIQYF
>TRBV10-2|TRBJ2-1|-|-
TGCGCCAGCATGGGTCGAGCGGTTGCCTACAATGAGCAGTTCTTC
CASMGRAVAYNEQFF
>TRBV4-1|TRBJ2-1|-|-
TGCGCCAGCAGCCAAGAGGTCGGGAGCTCCTACAATGAGCAGTTCTTC
CASSQEVGSSYNEQFF
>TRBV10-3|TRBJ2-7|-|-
TGTGCCATTGGTCCGGGAGCCGTGTACGAGCAGTACTTC
CAIGPGAVYEQYF
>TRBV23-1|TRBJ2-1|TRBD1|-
TGCGCCAGCAGTCAACAGCCGACCGGACAGGGCAATGAGCAGTTCTTC
CASSQQPTGQGNEQFF
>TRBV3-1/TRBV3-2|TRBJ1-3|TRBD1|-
TGTGCCAGCAGCACTCGAGGGACAGGCTCTGGAAACACCATATATTTT
CASSTRGTGSGNTIYF
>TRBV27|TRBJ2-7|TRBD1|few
TGTGCCAGCGGAAGATTAGGGACAGGGGCGGACTACGAGCAGTACTTC
CASGRLGTGADYEQYF
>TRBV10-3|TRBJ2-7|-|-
TGTGCCATCAGTGAGTCTTATGGGTTGAGGGACTACGAGCAGTACTTC
CAISESYGLRDYEQYF
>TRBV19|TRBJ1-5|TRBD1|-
TGTGCCAGTAGTATAGTCGGGACAGGGTACAATCAGCCCCAGCATTTT
CASSIVGTGYNQPQHF
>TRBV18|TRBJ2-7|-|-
TGTGCCAGCCATGGAGGTGAGACAGGCTTCTACGAGCAGTACTTC
CASHGGETGFYEQYF
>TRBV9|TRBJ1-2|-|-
TGTGCCAGCAGCGCCCAACAGGCATCTAACTATGGCTACACCTTC
CASSAQQASNYGYTF
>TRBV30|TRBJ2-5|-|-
TGTGCCTGGAGTTTATCAGAGACCCAGTACTTC
CAWSLSETQYF
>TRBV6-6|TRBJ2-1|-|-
TGTGCCAGCAGTTTCGAGGGGGGGGGAATCTACAATGAGCAGTTCTTC
CASSFEGGGIYNEQFF
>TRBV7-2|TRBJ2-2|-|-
TGTGCCAGCAGCTTTGTGCCGCCGGGGAACACCGGGGAGCTGTTTTTT
CASSFVPPGNTGELFF
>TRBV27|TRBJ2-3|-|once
TGTGCCAGCAGTTTGTCCAGGGTAGGAGATACGCAGTATTTT
CASSLSRVGDTQYF
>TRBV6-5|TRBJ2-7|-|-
TGTGCCAGCAGACCCCCAAATGGCCACGAGCAGTACTTC
CASRPPNGHEQYF
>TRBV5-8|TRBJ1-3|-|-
TGTGCCAGCAGCTTGGGGTTCGTTAGCTCTGGAAACACCATATATTTT
CASSLGFVSSGNTIYF
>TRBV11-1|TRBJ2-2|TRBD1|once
TGTGCCAGCAGCTCGACAGGGTTGGGGACCGGGGAGCTGTTTTTT
CASSSTGLGTGELFF
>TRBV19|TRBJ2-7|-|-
TGTGCCAGTAGTATCGAGCACTTCGTGAGCCAGGGCGAGCAGTACTTC
CASSIEHFVSQGEQYF
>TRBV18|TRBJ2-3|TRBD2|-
TGTGCCAGCTCACCACCCGTGGGAGGGGCGGTAACAGATACGCAGTATTTT
CASSPPVGGAVTDTQYF
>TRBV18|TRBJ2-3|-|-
TGTGCCAGCTCCCCTAGGGAGCCTACAGGGGATACGCAGTATTTT
CASSPREPTGDTQYF
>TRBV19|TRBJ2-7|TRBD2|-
TGTGCCAGTAGGACTAGCGGGAGCACCGAGCAGTACTTC
CASRTSGSTEQYF
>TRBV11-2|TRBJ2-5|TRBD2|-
TGTGCCAGCAGCTTCCCCTTAGCGGGTGGTTTTATTGACCAAGAGACCCAGTACTTC
CASSFPLAGGFIDQETQYF
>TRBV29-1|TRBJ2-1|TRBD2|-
TGCAGCGTTGAAGTGGGGACTAGCGGGATATTCGATGAGCAGTTCTTC
CSVEVGTSGIFDEQFF
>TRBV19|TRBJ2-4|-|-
TGTGCCAGTAGTATAGAGGAGGGAAGCATTCAGTACTTC
CASSIEEGSIQYF
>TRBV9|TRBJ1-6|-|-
TGTGCCAGCAGCGTTGGGCCAGATAATTCACCCCTCCACTTT
CASSVGPDNSPLHF
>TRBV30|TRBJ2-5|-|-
TGTGCCTGGGGAAGGGCAGGGAACTACCAAGAGACCCAGTACTTC
CAWGRAGNYQETQYF
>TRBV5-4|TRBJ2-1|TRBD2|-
TGTGCCAGCAGCCAACTTCTTGGGAGGGCGGTCAATGAGCAGTTCTTC
CASSQLLGRAVNEQFF
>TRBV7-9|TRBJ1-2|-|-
TGTGCCAGCAGCGACGCGCAGGGAATTCGGATGGATGGCTACACCTTC
CASSDAQGIRMDGYTF
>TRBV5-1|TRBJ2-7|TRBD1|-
TGCGCCAGCAGCTTGGCAGCCGGGACAGCCTACGAGCAGTACTTC
CASSLAAGTAYEQYF
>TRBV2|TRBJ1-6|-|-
TGTGCCAGCACCCTGGGGCAGGCCATGACCAAATCACCCCTCCACTTT
CASTLGQAMTKSPLHF
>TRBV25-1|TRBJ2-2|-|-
TGTGCCAGCAGTGAATTCGGGAACACCGGGGAGCTGTTTTTT
CASSEFGNTGELFF
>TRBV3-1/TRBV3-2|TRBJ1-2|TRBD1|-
TGTGCCAGCAGCCGACAGGGGGCTGAATATGGCTACACCTTC
CASSRQGAEYGYTF
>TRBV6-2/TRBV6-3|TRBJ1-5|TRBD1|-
TGTGCCAGCAGTTACACCCCGGGACAGGGGAGCAATCAGCCCCAGCATTTT
CASSYTPGQGSNQPQHF
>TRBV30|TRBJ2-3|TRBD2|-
TGTGCCTGGAGTTCTAGCGGGGGGTTCACAGATACGCAGTATTTT
CAWSSSGGFTDTQYF
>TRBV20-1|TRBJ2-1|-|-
TGCAGTGCTTACAAACTGGGGCAGCAGTTCTTC
CSAYKLGQQFF
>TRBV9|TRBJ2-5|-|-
TGTGCCAGCAGCCCCCAGGGAGGGGGCCAAGAGACCCAGTACTTC
CASSPQGGGQETQYF
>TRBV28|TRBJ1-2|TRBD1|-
TGTGCCAGCAGTTTGACAGGGCTTTATGGCTACACCTTC
CASSLTGLYGYTF
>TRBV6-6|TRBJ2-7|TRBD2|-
TGTGCCAGCAGGGGGGGGGTAATCGGCGAGCAGTACTTC
CASRGGVIGEQYF
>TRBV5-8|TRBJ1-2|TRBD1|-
TGTGCCAGCAGCTTGGTGTTGAGCAGGGGGCGAGGCTACACCTTC
CASSLVLSRGRGYTF